The rows below give T cell receptor beta chains drawn from one sample of a study of metastatic and nonmetastatic thyroid tumors. TCRdb redid the clone calls on the PCR reads using MiXCR. The sample lists approximately 90,000 clones; more than 9.5% were seen once. Sequencing used blood. The receptors here all came from a female donor with papillary thyroid cancer or a benign thyroid nodule (not recorded which). Some clones in this sample may be carry-over from other donors' samples. Both conserved end residues are part of each CDR3. The D gene is left open where the match is weak. Clone size is not always given. Where it is, it says once, few, many or a class for expanded clones.

CDR3aa	CDR3nt	abundance	v_gene	j_gene	d_gene
CASSISGSSTDTQYF	TGTGCCAGTAGTATCTCAGGTTCTAGCACAGATACGCAGTATTTT	many	TRBV19	TRBJ2-3	.
CASSQDMRSSYEQYF	TGTGCCAGCAGCCAAGATATGAGGAGCTCCTACGAGCAGTACTTC	many	TRBV4-2	TRBJ2-7	.
CASSPDGSTDTQYF	TGTGCCAGCAGCCCCGATGGGAGCACAGATACGCAGTATTTT	many	TRBV7-3	TRBJ2-3	.
CASSQGVGISSFEAFF	TGTGCCAGCAGCCAAGGGGTGGGGATCTCCTCTTTTGAAGCTTTCTTT	many	TRBV4-2	TRBJ1-1	.
CASDGASGANVLTF	TGTGCCAGCGACGGAGCTTCGGGGGCCAACGTCCTGACTTTC	many	TRBV6-1	TRBJ2-6	.
CATQPGQGTEETQYF	TGTGCCACCCAGCCCGGACAGGGAACAGAAGAGACCCAGTACTTC	.	TRBV2	TRBJ2-5	TRBD1
CASSLQGRVYNEQFF	TGCGCCAGCAGCTTGCAGGGACGGGTCTACAATGAGCAGTTCTTC	.	TRBV5-1	TRBJ2-1	.
CASSLDVNTEAFF	TGTGCCAGCAGCTTGGATGTGAACACTGAAGCTTTCTTT	many	TRBV5-5	TRBJ1-1	.
CAWSEWETQYF	TGTGCCTGGAGTGAATGGGAGACCCAGTACTTC	many	TRBV30	TRBJ2-5	.
CATSPPSRTTETDTQYF	TGTGCCACCAGTCCCCCCTCTAGGACTACAGAGACAGATACGCAGTATTTT	.	TRBV24-1	TRBJ2-3	.
CASSLVSWTGELFF	TGTGCCAGCAGCTTGGTTTCCTGGACCGGGGAGCTGTTTTTT	many	TRBV5-8	TRBJ2-2	.
CASSFQGGNQPQHF	TGTGCCAGTAGTTTTCAGGGCGGCAATCAGCCCCAGCATTTT	many	TRBV19	TRBJ1-5	.
CASRPLAGAPGELFF	TGTGCCAGCAGGCCCCTAGCGGGAGCTCCCGGGGAGCTGTTTTTT	many	TRBV11-2	TRBJ2-2	TRBD2
CASSLRYEQYF	TGTGCCAGCAGCCTCCGCTACGAGCAGTACTTC	many	TRBV7-8	TRBJ2-7	.
CASSLMADRNEQFF	TGTGCCAGCAGTTTAATGGCCGACAGGAATGAGCAGTTCTTC	many	TRBV28	TRBJ2-1	.
CASSPFAGAYNEQFF	TGTGCCAGCTCACCCTTTGCTGGGGCCTACAATGAGCAGTTCTTC	many	TRBV18	TRBJ2-1	.
CASSVTLEQYF	TGTGCCAGCAGCGTTACCCTGGAGCAGTACTTC	many	TRBV11-2	TRBJ2-7	.
CASSSRDGDNQHQHF	TGTGCCAGCAGTTCTCGGGACGGGGATAATCAGCACCAGCATTTT	.	TRBV28	TRBJ1-5	.
CASSLGVAGGHEQYF	TGTGCCAGCAGCTTAGGGGTAGCGGGAGGCCACGAGCAGTACTTC	many	TRBV11-2	TRBJ2-7	TRBD2
CATSRDTRYEQYF	TGTGCCACCAGCAGAGATACCCGCTACGAGCAGTACTTC	many	TRBV15	TRBJ2-7	.
CASRKGGSTDTQYF	TGTGCCAGCAGGAAGGGGGGGAGCACAGATACGCAGTATTTT	many	TRBV7-2	TRBJ2-3	.
CASSLGGGGAYNEQFF	TGTGCCAGCAGCTTAGGTGGCGGGGGCGCGTACAATGAGCAGTTCTTC	many	TRBV11-3	TRBJ2-1	.